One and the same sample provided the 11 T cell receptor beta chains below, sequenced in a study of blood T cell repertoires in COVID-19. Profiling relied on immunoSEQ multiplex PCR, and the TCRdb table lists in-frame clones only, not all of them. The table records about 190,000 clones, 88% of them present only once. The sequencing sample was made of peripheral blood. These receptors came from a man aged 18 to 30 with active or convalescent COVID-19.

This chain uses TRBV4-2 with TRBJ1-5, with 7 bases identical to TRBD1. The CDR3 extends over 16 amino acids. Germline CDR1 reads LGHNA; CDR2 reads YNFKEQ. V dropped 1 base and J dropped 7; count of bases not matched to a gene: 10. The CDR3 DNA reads TGTGCCAGCAGCCAAGGACAGGGTCTGGCTAAACAGCCCCAGCATTTT. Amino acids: CASSQGQGLAKQPQHF.

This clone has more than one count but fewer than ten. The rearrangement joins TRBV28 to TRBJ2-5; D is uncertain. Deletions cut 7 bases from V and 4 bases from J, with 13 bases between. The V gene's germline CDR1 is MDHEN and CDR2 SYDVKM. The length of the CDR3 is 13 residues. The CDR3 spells CASKVVSGETQYF. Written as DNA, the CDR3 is TGTGCCAGCAAGGTGGTTTCGGGAGAGACCCAGTACTTC.

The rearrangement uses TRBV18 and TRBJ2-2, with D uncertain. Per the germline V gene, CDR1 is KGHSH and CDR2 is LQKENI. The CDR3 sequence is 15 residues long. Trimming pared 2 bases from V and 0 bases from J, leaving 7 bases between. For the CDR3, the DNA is TGTGCCAGCTCACCAGCAGATACGAACACCGGGGAGCTGTTTTTT. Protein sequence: CASSPADTNTGELFF.

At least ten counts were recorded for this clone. Written as DNA, the CDR3 is TGTGCCAGCAGCACCGGGACAGGACGCTTGGGCAATTCACCCCTCCACTTT. Amino acids: CASSTGTGRLGNSPLHF. The chain employs TRBV4-2 and TRBJ1-6, with TRBD1 matching 8 bases. V gave up 5 bases and J gave up 7 bases; unmatched junction bases: 13. The length of the CDR3 is 17 residues. CDR1 is LGHNA, CDR2 YNFKEQ, per germline.

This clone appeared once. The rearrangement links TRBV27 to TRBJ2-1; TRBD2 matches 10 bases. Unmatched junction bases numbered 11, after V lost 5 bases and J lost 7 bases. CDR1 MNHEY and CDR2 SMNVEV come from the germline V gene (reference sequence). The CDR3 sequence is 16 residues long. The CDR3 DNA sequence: TGTGCCAGCAGTCCCACGGCTAGCGGGAGTTGGAATGAGCAGTTCTTC. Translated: CASSPTASGSWNEQFF.

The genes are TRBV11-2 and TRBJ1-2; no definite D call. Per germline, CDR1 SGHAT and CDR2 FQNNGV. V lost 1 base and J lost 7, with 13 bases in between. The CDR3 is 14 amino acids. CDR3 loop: CASSLVGQFGGYTF. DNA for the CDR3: TGTGCCAGCAGCTTAGTGGGCCAGTTTGGTGGCTACACCTTC.

This CDR3 reads CASSTLAGGLVQETQYF. CDR3 DNA: TGTGCCAGCTCTACCCTAGCGGGAGGATTAGTCCAAGAGACCCAGTACTTC. The chain recombines TRBV12-1 with TRBJ2-5; the table names TRBD2, a call not compared with the DNA. TRBV12-1 is flagged as a pseudogene. The CDR3 is 17 residues long.

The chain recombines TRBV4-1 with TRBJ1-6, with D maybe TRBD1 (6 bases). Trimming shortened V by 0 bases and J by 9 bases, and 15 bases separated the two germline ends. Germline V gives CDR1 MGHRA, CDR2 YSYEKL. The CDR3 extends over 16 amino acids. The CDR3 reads CASSQDMDSRGSPLHF. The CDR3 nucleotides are TGCGCCAGCAGCCAAGATATGGACAGTCGGGGTTCACCCCTCCACTTT.

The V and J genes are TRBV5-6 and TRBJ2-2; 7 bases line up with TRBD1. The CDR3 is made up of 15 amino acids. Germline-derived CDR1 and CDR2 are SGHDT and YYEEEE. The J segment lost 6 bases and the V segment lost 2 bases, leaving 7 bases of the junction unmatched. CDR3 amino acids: CASSLRDSYPGELFF. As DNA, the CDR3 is TGTGCCAGCAGCTTACGGGACAGCTACCCCGGGGAGCTGTTTTTT.

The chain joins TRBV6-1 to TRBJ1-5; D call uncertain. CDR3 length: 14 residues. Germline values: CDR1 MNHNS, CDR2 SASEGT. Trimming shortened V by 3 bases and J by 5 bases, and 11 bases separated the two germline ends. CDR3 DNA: TGTGCCAGCAGTGATTTATTAGCGGATCAGCCCCAGCATTTT. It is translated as CASSDLLADQPQHF.

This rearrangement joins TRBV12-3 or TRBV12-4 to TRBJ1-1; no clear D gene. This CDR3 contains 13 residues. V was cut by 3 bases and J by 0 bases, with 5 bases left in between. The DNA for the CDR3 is TGTGCCAGCAGTTTCCGGGTGAACACTGAAGCTTTCTTT. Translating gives CASSFRVNTEAFF.